This note documents a single T cell receptor beta chain sequence. This record comes from a study of blood T cell repertoires in COVID-19. As originally analysed: The assay estimated nucleated cells by amplifying reference gene primers. TCRdb keeps only in-frame clones here, not all; method: immunoSEQ multiplex PCR. The D gene and trimming were derived from the DNA, and the V and J assignments and clone size from that table. The table shows around 91,000 clones, with around 74% occurring only once. There are 16 residues in the CDR3. CDR1 is LNHNV and CDR2 is YYDKDF in the germline V gene (reference sequence). V shed 0 bases and J shed 2 bases, with 10 bases lying between them.

Sequencing was carried out using peripheral blood. The receptor's source is a woman older than 75 with active or convalescent COVID-19. The gene calls are TRBV15 and TRBJ2-2; a possible D gene is TRBD2 (6 bases). The CDR3 DNA sequence: TGTGCCACCAGCAGAGATTTGACTAGTAACACCGGGGAGCTGTTTTTT. This sequence encodes CATSRDLTSNTGELFF.